The rows below give T cell receptor beta chains drawn from one sample of a study of spatial heterogeneity in lung cancer. TCRdb reanalysed the 5' RACE reads using MiXCR and keeps one entry per CDR3 protein. Of more than 7,500 distinct CDR3 sequences in the sample, about 2.7% were seen once. The source material was lung tumor tissue, sampled at surgery. Every receptor here comes from a male donor with early-stage non-small cell lung cancer. Both conserved end residues are part of each CDR3. D genes are given only for firm matches. Some rows mark clone size as missing; the rest say once, few, many or name a class of expanded clone.

V	D	size	J	CDR3	DNA
TRBV19	.	many	TRBJ1-6	CASSSDRTYNSPLHF	TGTGCCAGTAGCTCCGATCGAACGTATAATTCACCCCTCCACTTT
TRBV13	TRBD1	many	TRBJ1-2	CASSHRDRGRGYTF	TGTGCCAGCAGCCACCGGGACAGGGGGCGCGGCTACACCTTC
TRBV5-4	TRBD2	.	TRBJ2-1	CASSSWTSGQGEQFF	TGTGCCAGCAGCTCCTGGACTAGCGGGCAAGGGGAGCAGTTCTTC
TRBV28	.	medium-sized	TRBJ1-5	CASSLQYSNQPQHF	TGTGCCAGCAGTTTACAGTATAGCAATCAGCCCCAGCATTTT
TRBV4-3	.	many	TRBJ1-4	CASSLRGAEKLFF	TGCGCCAGCAGCCTTCGGGGGGCTGAAAAACTGTTTTTT
TRBV4-3	.	medium-sized	TRBJ1-4	CASSQSGRLNEKLFF	TGCGCCAGCAGCCAATCAGGGCGCCTGAATGAAAAACTGTTTTTT
TRBV12-3/TRBV12-4	.	medium-sized	TRBJ2-5	CASRGHGGETQYF	TGTGCCAGCAGAGGACATGGAGGGGAGACCCAGTACTTC
TRBV19	.	many	TRBJ2-7	CASSGSAVSYEQYF	TGTGCCAGTAGTGGGTCTGCTGTCTCCTACGAGCAGTACTTC
TRBV5-5	TRBD2	many	TRBJ2-2	CASSGTSANTGELFF	TGTGCCAGCAGCGGGACTAGTGCGAACACCGGGGAGCTGTTTTTT
TRBV28	.	medium-sized	TRBJ2-5	CASSLQLGDSQYF	TGTGCCAGCAGTTTACAGCTCGGGGATAGCCAGTACTTC
TRBV28	TRBD1	medium-sized	TRBJ1-2	CASSLLPGQGNGYTF	TGTGCCAGCAGTTTATTACCGGGACAGGGCAATGGCTACACCTTC
TRBV28	.	many	TRBJ1-2	CASSEDYGYTF	TGTGCCAGCTCCGAGGACTATGGCTACACCTTC
TRBV6-2/TRBV6-3	.	many	TRBJ2-7	CASSYPSGLRFSYEQYF	TGTGCCAGCAGCTATCCGTCCGGACTCAGGTTCTCCTACGAGCAGTACTTC
TRBV20-1	.	.	TRBJ1-4	CSALSEKLFF	TGCAGTGCTCTCTCTGAAAAACTGTTTTTT
TRBV2	.	many	TRBJ2-5	CASENWAAQETQYF	TGTGCCTCAGAAAATTGGGCTGCCCAAGAGACCCAGTACTTC
TRBV10-1	.	.	TRBJ2-2	CASRAGARGTGELFF	TGCGCCAGCAGGGCCGGGGCACGGGGCACCGGGGAGCTGTTTTTT
TRBV10-3	.	medium-sized	TRBJ2-5	CAISEPLTGETQYF	TGTGCCATCAGTGAGCCTCTAACAGGGGAGACCCAGTACTTC
TRBV7-9	TRBD1	many	TRBJ1-2	CASSSRDRGFDYGYTF	TGTGCCAGCAGCTCCCGGGACAGGGGGTTTGACTATGGCTACACCTTC
TRBV5-6	TRBD1	many	TRBJ1-2	CASSFRRDRVNYGYTF	TGTGCCAGCAGCTTTAGAAGGGACAGGGTTAACTATGGCTACACCTTC
TRBV4-1	TRBD1	many	TRBJ1-2	CASSPDRGRGYTF	TGCGCCAGCAGCCCCGACAGGGGCCGTGGCTACACCTTC
TRBV12-3/TRBV12-4	TRBD2	.	TRBJ2-1	CASMSSGGSYNEQFF	TGTGCCAGCATGTCTAGCGGGGGGTCCTACAATGAGCAGTTCTTC
TRBV7-2	.	many	TRBJ2-2	CASSRPILGAVGELFF	TGTGCCAGCAGCCGCCCGATTTTGGGGGCAGTCGGGGAGCTGTTTTTT
TRBV28	.	many	TRBJ1-2	CASSFSHLGYTF	TGTGCCAGCAGTTTCTCCCACCTTGGCTACACCTTC
TRBV7-2	TRBD1	medium-sized	TRBJ2-3	CASSPYRGQTQYF	TGTGCCAGCAGCCCCTACAGGGGGCAGACGCAGTATTTT
TRBV19	.	many	TRBJ2-7	CASTPRRDIPYEQYF	TGTGCCAGTACTCCCCGCCGGGACATCCCCTACGAGCAGTACTTC
TRBV7-9	TRBD1	many	TRBJ1-1	CASSFGTGLNTEAFF	TGTGCCAGCAGCTTCGGGACAGGGCTGAACACTGAAGCTTTCTTT
TRBV5-1	.	many	TRBJ1-1	CASSFWGSTEAFF	TGCGCCAGCAGCTTTTGGGGATCTACTGAAGCTTTCTTT
TRBV5-1	TRBD2	medium-sized	TRBJ2-1	CASSAGTRGYNEQFF	TGCGCCAGCAGCGCCGGGACTAGGGGTTACAATGAGCAGTTCTTC
TRBV7-9	TRBD1	medium-sized	TRBJ1-1	CASSLGGTGPEAFF	TGTGCCAGCAGCTTAGGGGGGACAGGGCCTGAAGCTTTCTTT
TRBV18	.	many	TRBJ2-1	CASSPSPGPNEQFF	TGTGCCAGCTCACCATCGCCAGGGCCCAATGAGCAGTTCTTC
TRBV28	.	medium-sized	TRBJ1-5	CASSYDRIYSNQPQHF	TGTGCCAGCAGTTACGACAGGATCTATAGCAATCAGCCCCAGCATTTT
TRBV10-3	TRBD2	many	TRBJ2-7	CAVGLAGGHEQYF	TGTGCCGTGGGATTAGCGGGGGGGCATGAGCAGTACTTC
TRBV7-2	TRBD1	many	TRBJ1-5	CASSLLTGGALNQPQHF	TGTGCCAGCAGCTTATTGACAGGGGGCGCGCTCAATCAGCCCCAGCATTTT
TRBV20-1	.	medium-sized	TRBJ2-7	CSALPTGRSYEQYF	TGCAGTGCTCTCCCGACAGGGAGGTCGTACGAGCAGTACTTC
TRBV28	.	many	TRBJ1-1	CASSLWGRDNTEAFF	TGTGCCAGCAGTTTATGGGGCAGGGACAACACTGAAGCTTTCTTT
TRBV30	.	many	TRBJ2-6	CAWRGSGANVLTF	TGTGCCTGGAGGGGATCTGGGGCCAACGTCCTGACTTTC
TRBV5-5	.	medium-sized	TRBJ2-2	CASSLARDRVTGELFF	TGTGCCAGCAGCTTGGCCCGGGACCGTGTCACCGGGGAGCTGTTTTTT
TRBV3-1	.	many	TRBJ2-3	CASSPYTDTQYF	TGTGCCAGCAGCCCTTACACAGATACGCAGTATTTT
TRBV5-1	.	.	TRBJ2-5	CASSLLKGSQETQYF	TGCGCCAGCAGCTTGTTAAAAGGGTCCCAAGAGACCCAGTACTTC
TRBV12-3/TRBV12-4	.	many	TRBJ1-2	CASSLGPQDYGYTF	TGTGCCAGCAGCCTGGGACCGCAGGACTATGGCTACACCTTC
TRBV24-1	.	many	TRBJ1-1	CATSARGTEAFF	TGTGCCACCAGTGCAAGGGGCACTGAAGCTTTCTTT
TRBV14	.	many	TRBJ2-7	CASSIRGGTYEQYF	TGTGCCAGCTCAATTCGAGGGGGGACTTACGAGCAGTACTTC
TRBV28	TRBD2	many	TRBJ2-3	CASSLSAGSVDTQYF	TGTGCCAGCAGTTTATCAGCGGGGTCGGTAGATACGCAGTATTTT
TRBV29-1	TRBD2	many	TRBJ2-3	CSVEAAGTSGFFTDTQYF	TGCAGCGTTGAAGCTGCCGGGACTAGCGGTTTTTTCACAGATACGCAGTATTTT
TRBV30	.	medium-sized	TRBJ2-5	CAWSGGGPQETQYF	TGTGCCTGGTCAGGGGGGGGACCCCAAGAGACCCAGTACTTC
TRBV20-1	.	many	TRBJ2-7	CSGGGVSYEQYF	TGCAGTGGAGGGGGGGTTTCCTACGAGCAGTACTTC
TRBV19	.	medium-sized	TRBJ2-2	CASSTGIGGTGELFF	TGTGCCAGTAGTACCGGGATAGGGGGAACCGGGGAGCTGTTTTTT
TRBV4-1	.	many	TRBJ1-1	CASSQDKLPANTEAFF	TGCGCCAGCAGCCAAGATAAATTACCAGCGAACACTGAAGCTTTCTTT